The 5 T cell receptor beta chains below come from one sample, sequenced in a study of T cells in Graves' hyperthyroidism and ophthalmopathy. Template material for amplifying TCR beta CDR3 regions consisted of RNA transcripts. The HTBI set primed first-round TCR CDR3 RT-PCR. TCRdb reprocessed the multiplex PCR reads with MiXCR, giving one entry per CDR3 protein. The sample records approximately 58,000 distinct CDR3 sequences, roughly 52% being singletons. The sample comprised blood. The receptors come from a woman aged 25-40 years with Graves' ophthalmopathy.

The gene calls are TRBV4-2 and TRBJ1-1; perhaps TRBD1 as D (5 bases). The germline gives CDR1 LGHNA, CDR2 YNFKEQ. This CDR3 contains 16 residues. The germline V and J ends were trimmed by 6 bases and 8 bases, with 25 bases remaining between them. DNA for the CDR3: TGTGCCAGCAGGACAGTGGATCTCGTACAGACAGCAGAAGCTTTCTTT. This encodes CASRTVDLVQTAEAFF.

This chain uses TRBV29-1 with TRBJ1-1, with 7 bases lining up with TRBD1. Trimming cost V 7 bases and J 6 bases; bases outside gene matches: 11. The CDR3 extends over 13 amino acids. Looked up from germline, CDR1 is SQVTM and CDR2 is ANQGSEA. The CDR3 spells CSADREDRSEAFF. As DNA, the CDR3 is TGCAGCGCAGATCGAGAGGACAGGTCTGAAGCTTTCTTT.

This clonotype was seen a single time. A read error may account for a junction end that differs from germline. The V gene is TRBV20-1, the J gene TRBJ2-7; 10 bases match TRBD2. Looked up from germline, CDR1 is DFQATT and CDR2 is SNEGSKA (reference sequence). CDR3 length: 15 amino acids. The CDR3 coding sequence is TGCAGTGCTAGAGATCTAGCGGGAGCGGGGGGCGAGCAGAACTTT. The encoded protein is CSARDLAGAGGEQNF.

This clonotype appeared many times. The chain joins TRBV9 to TRBJ2-7; 8 bases match TRBD2. The trim removed 0 bases at V and 5 bases at J, leaving 13 bases unmatched. CDR1 is SGDLS and CDR2 is YYNGEE in the germline V gene. The CDR3 length is 17 residues. CDR3 DNA: TGTGCCAGCAGCGTAGCTACGTCGGGAAGCGGGAGTGACGAGCAGTACTTC. It specifies CASSVATSGSGSDEQYF.

This clonotype appeared a few times. This clone may be a read error of a much larger clone one base away. The chain carries TRBV27 and TRBJ1-6; no definite D call. V was cut by 4 bases and J by 8 bases, with 3 bases left in between. Per germline, CDR1 MNHEY and CDR2 SMNVEV (reference sequence). The CDR3 is made up of 11 amino acids. The CDR3 nucleotides are TGTGCCAGCAGTTCGGATTCACCCCTCCACTTT. Translated, it gives CASSSDSPLHF.